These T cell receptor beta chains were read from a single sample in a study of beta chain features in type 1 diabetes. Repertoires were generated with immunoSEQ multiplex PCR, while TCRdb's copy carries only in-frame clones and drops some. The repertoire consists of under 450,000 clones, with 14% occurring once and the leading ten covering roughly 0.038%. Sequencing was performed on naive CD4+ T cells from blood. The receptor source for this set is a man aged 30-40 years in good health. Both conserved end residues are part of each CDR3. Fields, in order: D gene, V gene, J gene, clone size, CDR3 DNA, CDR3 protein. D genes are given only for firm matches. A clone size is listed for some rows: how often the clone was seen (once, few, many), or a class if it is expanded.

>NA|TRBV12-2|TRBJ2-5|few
TGTGCAAGTCGCTTAGCGAGGCAGCCTCAAGAGACCCAGTACTTC
CASRLARQPQETQYF
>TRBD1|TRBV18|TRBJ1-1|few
TGTGCCAGCTCACCCAAAACAGGGGTGAACACTGAAGCTTTCTTT
CASSPKTGVNTEAFF
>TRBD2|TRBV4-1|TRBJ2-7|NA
TGCGCCAGCAGCCAAGGGTCTTTGGCTAGCGGAAATTACGAGCAGTACTTC
CASSQGSLASGNYEQYF
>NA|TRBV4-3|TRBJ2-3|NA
TGCGCCAGCAGCCAAGATCGTCCGGGATTGGGGTTGGGCACAGATACGCAGTATTTT
CASSQDRPGLGLGTDTQYF
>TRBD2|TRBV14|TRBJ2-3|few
TGTGCCAGCAGCCAAGAAAGGAGCGGGAGGGCCCTCAATACGCAGTATTTT
CASSQERSGRALNTQYF
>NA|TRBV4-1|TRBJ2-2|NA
TGCGCCAGCAGCCATGTAGCGGTCACCGGGGAGCTGTTTTTT
CASSHVAVTGELFF
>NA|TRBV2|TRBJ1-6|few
TGTGCCAGCAGTGTCCGGACATGGGGAGAGGGTGGTCCTAATTCACCCCTCCACTTT
CASSVRTWGEGGPNSPLHF
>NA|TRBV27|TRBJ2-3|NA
TGTGCCAGCAGTCCCGTATGGTTGAGCACAGATACGCAGTATTTT
CASSPVWLSTDTQYF
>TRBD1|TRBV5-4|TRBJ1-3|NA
TGTGCCGCGACAGGGCCTGGAAACACCATATATTTT
CAATGPGNTIYF
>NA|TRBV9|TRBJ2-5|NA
TGTGCCAGCAGCATCGTACCGGCACCCCGCGAGACCCAGTACTTC
CASSIVPAPRETQYF
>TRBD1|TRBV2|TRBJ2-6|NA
TGTGCCAGCGACCTTTGGCCAGGGGGCTCTGGGGCCAACGTCCTGACTTTC
CASDLWPGGSGANVLTF
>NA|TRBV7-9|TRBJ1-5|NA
TGTGCCAGCAGCTTAGACTATAGCAATCAGCCCCAGCATTTT
CASSLDYSNQPQHF
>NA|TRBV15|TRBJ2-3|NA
TGTGCCACCAGCAGAGATAGCACAGATACGCAGTATTTT
CATSRDSTDTQYF
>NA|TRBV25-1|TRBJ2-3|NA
TGTGCCAGCAGTGGGGCAGATACGCAGTATTTT
CASSGADTQYF
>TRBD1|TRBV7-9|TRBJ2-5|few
TGTGCCAGCAGGAGGACAGGATACCAAGAGACCCAGTACTTC
CASRRTGYQETQYF
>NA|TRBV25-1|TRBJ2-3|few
TGTGCCAGCAGTGACCATCGGCCAGCTGATACGCAGTATTTT
CASSDHRPADTQYF
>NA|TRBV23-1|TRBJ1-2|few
TGCGCCAGCGGAGGAGGGGCAGGCCGTGGGGGCTACACCTTC
CASGGGAGRGGYTF
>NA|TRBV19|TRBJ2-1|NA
TGTGCCAGTAGGGTCGGCGGGCCCCACAATGAGCAGTTCTTC
CASRVGGPHNEQFF
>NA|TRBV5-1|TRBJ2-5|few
TGCGCCAGCAGTTCCGGACCCGGAGAGACCCAGTACTTC
CASSSGPGETQYF
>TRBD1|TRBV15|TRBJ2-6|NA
TGTGCCACCAGCCACAGGGGAGCCCTCTCTGGGGCCAACGTCCTGACTTTC
CATSHRGALSGANVLTF
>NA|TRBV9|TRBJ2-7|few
TGTGCCAGCAGCACCCGACTAGGCGACGAGCAGTACTTC
CASSTRLGDEQYF
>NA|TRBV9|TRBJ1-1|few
TGTGCCAGCAGCCCAGACGTATTCGGGGGAAACACTGAAGCTTTCTTT
CASSPDVFGGNTEAFF
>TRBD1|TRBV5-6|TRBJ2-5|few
TGTGCCAGCAGGCGAGGGGGCTTTAGCCAAGAGACCCAGTACTTC
CASRRGGFSQETQYF
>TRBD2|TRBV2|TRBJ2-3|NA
TGTGCCAGCAGCGGGACTAGCGGGATGTTAACAGATACGCAGTATTTT
CASSGTSGMLTDTQYF
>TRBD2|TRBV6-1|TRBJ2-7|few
TGTGCCAGCAGAGAGACTAGCGGCTACGAGCAGTACTTC
CASRETSGYEQYF